The T cell receptor (beta chain) described here comes from a study of CD8+ T cells in alopecia areata. Treatment defined: oral pan-JAK inhibitor, 5-10 mg twice daily. After isolation, RNA underwent reverse transcription to generate cDNA as the sequencing template. Using immunoSEQ multiplex PCR, the repertoire was profiled, and TCRdb retains in-frame clones only, with some absent. The data show approximately 220,000 clones, 35% to 40% seen once. Losses at the gene ends were 10 bases for V and 0 bases for J; bases not matched to a gene: 4. CDR1 and CDR2 (germline): SGHAT, FQNNGV. CDR3 length: 13 amino acids.

The sample here was CD4+ T cells sorted from blood, taken around week 34, from a patient treated with tofacitinib. This chain uses TRBV11-2 with TRBJ1-1; TRBD1 aligns across 8 bases. This clonotype was sampled from a human donor with alopecia areata. CDR3 in amino acids: CATGTGLNTEAFF. Here the CDR3 DNA reads TGTGCCACCGGGACAGGTTTGAACACTGAAGCTTTCTTT. Filled out from reference TRBV11-2 and TRBJ1-1, the complete variable domain reads EAGVAQSPRYKIIEKRQSVAFWCNPISGHATLYWYQQILGQGPKLLIQFQNNGVVDDSQLPKDRFSAERLKGVDSTLKIQPAKLEDSAVYLCATGTGLNTEAFFGQGTRLTVV.